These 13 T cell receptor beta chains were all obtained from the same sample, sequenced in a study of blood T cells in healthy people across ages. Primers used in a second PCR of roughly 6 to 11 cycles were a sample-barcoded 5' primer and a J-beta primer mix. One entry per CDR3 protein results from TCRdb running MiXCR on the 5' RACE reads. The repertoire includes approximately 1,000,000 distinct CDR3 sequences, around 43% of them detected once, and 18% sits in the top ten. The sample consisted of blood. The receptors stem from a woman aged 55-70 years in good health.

Here the CDR3 reads CSATTGWGFDEQYF. For the CDR3, the DNA is TGCAGTGCCACGACAGGTTGGGGCTTCGACGAGCAGTACTTC. The gene calls are TRBV20-1 and TRBJ2-7, with D tentatively TRBD1 (6 bases). The CDR3 runs to 14 residues. Germline V gene data show CDR1 as DFQATT and CDR2 as SNEGSKA (reference sequence). V shed 6 bases and J shed 5 bases, with 20 bases lying between them.

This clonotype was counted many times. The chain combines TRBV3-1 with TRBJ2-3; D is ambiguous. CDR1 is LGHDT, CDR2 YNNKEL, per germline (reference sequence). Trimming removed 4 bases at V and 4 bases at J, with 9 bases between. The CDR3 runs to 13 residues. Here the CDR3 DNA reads TGTGCCAGCAGCCCCAAGCATTCAGATACGCAGTATTTT. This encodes CASSPKHSDTQYF.

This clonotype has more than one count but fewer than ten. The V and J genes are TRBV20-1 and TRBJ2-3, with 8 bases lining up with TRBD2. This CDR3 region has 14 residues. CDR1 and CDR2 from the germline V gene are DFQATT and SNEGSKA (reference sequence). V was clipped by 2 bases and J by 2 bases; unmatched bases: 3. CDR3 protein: CSARSGGTTDTQYF. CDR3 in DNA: TGCAGTGCTAGATCGGGGGGGACCACAGATACGCAGTATTTT.

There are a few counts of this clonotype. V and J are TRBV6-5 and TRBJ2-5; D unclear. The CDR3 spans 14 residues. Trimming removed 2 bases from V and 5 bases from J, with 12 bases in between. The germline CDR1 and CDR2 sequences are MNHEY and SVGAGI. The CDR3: CASSYQRGDETQYF. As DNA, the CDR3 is TGTGCCAGCAGTTACCAGCGCGGTGATGAGACCCAGTACTTC.

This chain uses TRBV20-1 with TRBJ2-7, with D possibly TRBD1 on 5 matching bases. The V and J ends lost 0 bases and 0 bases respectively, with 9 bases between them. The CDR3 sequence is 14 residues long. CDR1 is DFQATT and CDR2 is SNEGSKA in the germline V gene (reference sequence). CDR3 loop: CSARDGRGSYEQYF. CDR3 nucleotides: TGCAGTGCTAGAGATGGAAGGGGCTCCTACGAGCAGTACTTC.

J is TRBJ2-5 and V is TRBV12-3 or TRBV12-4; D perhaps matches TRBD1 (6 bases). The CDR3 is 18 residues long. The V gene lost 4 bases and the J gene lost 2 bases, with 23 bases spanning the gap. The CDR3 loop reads CASSSDRTAFGGQETQYF. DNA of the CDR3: TGTGCCAGCAGTTCCGACAGGACGGCATTTGGGGGACAAGAGACCCAGTACTTC.

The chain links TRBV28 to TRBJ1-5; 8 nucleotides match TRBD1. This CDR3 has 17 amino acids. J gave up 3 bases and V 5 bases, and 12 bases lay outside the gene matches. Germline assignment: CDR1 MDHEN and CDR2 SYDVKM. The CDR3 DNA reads TGTGCCAGCAGTCCAGGACAGGGTGCCTCCGTCAATCAGCCCCAGCATTTT. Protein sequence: CASSPGQGASVNQPQHF.

CDR3 region: CAISDSRLPSGRALYEQYF. The CDR3 bases are TGTGCCATCAGTGACTCCAGATTACCCAGCGGGAGGGCCCTCTACGAGCAGTACTTC. The genes are TRBV10-3 and TRBJ2-7; 10 bases match TRBD2. After removal of 3 bases from V and 3 bases from J, the junction contained 17 bases not matched to a gene. Germline V gene sequence: CDR1 ENHRY, CDR2 SYGVKD. The CDR3 covers 19 residues.

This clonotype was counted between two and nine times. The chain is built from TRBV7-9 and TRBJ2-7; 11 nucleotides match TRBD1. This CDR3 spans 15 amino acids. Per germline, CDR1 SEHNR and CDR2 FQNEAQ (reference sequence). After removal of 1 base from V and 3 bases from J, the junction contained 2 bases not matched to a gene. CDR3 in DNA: TGTGCCAGCAGCTTAGACGGGACAGGGGGCTACGAGCAGTACTTC. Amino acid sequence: CASSLDGTGGYEQYF.

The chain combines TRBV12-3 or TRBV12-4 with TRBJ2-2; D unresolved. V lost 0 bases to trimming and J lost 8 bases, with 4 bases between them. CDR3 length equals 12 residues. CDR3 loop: CASSLAAGELFF. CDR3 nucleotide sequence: TGTGCCAGCAGTTTAGCGGCGGGGGAGCTGTTTTTT.

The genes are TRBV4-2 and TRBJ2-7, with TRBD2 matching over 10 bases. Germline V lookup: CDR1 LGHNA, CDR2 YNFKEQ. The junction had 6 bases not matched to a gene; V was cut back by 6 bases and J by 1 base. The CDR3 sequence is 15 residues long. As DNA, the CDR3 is TGTGCCAGCAGTAAAGGACTAGCGGATTCCTACGAGCAGTACTTC. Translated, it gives CASSKGLADSYEQYF.

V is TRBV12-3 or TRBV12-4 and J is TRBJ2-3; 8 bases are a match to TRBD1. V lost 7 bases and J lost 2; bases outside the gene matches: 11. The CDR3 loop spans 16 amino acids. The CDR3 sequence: CASTFRQGTLTDTQYF. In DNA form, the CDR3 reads TGTGCCAGCACGTTTCGACAGGGGACCCTCACAGATACGCAGTATTTT.

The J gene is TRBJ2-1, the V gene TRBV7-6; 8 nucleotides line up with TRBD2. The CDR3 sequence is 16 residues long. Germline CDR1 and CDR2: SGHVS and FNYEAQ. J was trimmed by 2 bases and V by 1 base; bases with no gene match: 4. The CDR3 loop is CASSLVGRGAYNEQFF. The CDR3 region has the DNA TGTGCCAGCAGCTTAGTCGGGAGGGGAGCCTACAATGAGCAGTTCTTC.